This T cell receptor (beta chain) was identified during a study of shared clonotypes between healthy human individuals. The table came from immunoSEQ multiplex PCR; TCRdb's copy has only in-frame clones and leaves some out. Among more than 500,000 clones listed, around 95% were seen once. The naive CD8 subset, CD45RO-negative cells positively selected for CCR7, excluded terminally differentiated effector memory CD45RA+ cells. The ends were cut back, 2 bases at V and 1 base at J, with 11 bases in the middle. The CDR3 sequence is 15 residues long. CDR1 WSHSY and CDR2 SAAADI come from the germline V gene.

This clonotype originated in a woman between 25 and 40 years old in good health. V is TRBV10-2 and J is TRBJ1-1; no reliable D call. Sequencing input: naive CD8+ T cells sorted from blood. Here the CDR3 DNA reads TGCGCCAGCAGTGAGAAGTTAGGGCAGAACACTGAAGCTTTCTTT. It specifies CASSEKLGQNTEAFF.